A selection of T cell receptor beta chains follows, all from one sample in a study of regulatory T cells in long-lasting Graves disease. TCRdb re-called the multiplex PCR reads through MiXCR, storing one row per CDR3 protein. The repertoire has 200,000 to 300,000 distinct CDR3 sequences, 20% to 25% of them found once; the top ten carry approximately 15%. The sample in question was peripheral blood mononuclear cells (PBMCs), obtained at new diagnosis, from a patient treated with antithyroid drugs. The receptors here all came from a female donor with Graves disease. Each CDR3 is given with its conserved first and last residue. The order of the fields is J gene, V gene, CDR3 length, CDR3 protein.

j_gene: TRBJ1-2; v_gene: TRBV19; len: 13; CDR3aa: CASSIMENYGYTF
j_gene: TRBJ1-2; v_gene: TRBV27; len: 15; CDR3aa: CASSPGQGHRGGYTF
j_gene: TRBJ2-7; v_gene: TRBV10-3; len: 14; CDR3aa: CAIREQGPSYEQYF
j_gene: TRBJ2-1; v_gene: TRBV20-1; len: 16; CDR3aa: CSATTSGDPSYNEQFF
j_gene: TRBJ1-6; v_gene: TRBV14; len: 14; CDR3aa: CASRLSSYNSPLHF
j_gene: TRBJ2-4; v_gene: TRBV11-2; len: 18; CDR3aa: CASSLSASGSGAKNIQYF
j_gene: TRBJ2-5; v_gene: TRBV5-1; len: 14; CDR3aa: CASRPGGNQETQYF
j_gene: TRBJ2-3; v_gene: TRBV20-1; len: 15; CDR3aa: CSAESSGTSTDTQYF
j_gene: TRBJ1-6; v_gene: TRBV4-3; len: 13; CDR3aa: CASSSLMNSPLHF
j_gene: TRBJ2-7; v_gene: TRBV2; len: 14; CDR3aa: CASRRTGAPYEQYF
j_gene: TRBJ2-5; v_gene: TRBV6-1; len: 13; CDR3aa: CASSQMTGGTQYF
j_gene: TRBJ2-5; v_gene: TRBV7-8; len: 14; CDR3aa: CASSRRTGEETQYF
j_gene: TRBJ2-7; v_gene: TRBV11-2; len: 15; CDR3aa: CASSLETGDAYEQYF
j_gene: TRBJ2-7; v_gene: TRBV7-9; len: 15; CDR3aa: CASTGLADVSYEQYF
j_gene: TRBJ1-4; v_gene: TRBV10-3; len: 14; CDR3aa: CAISPTGGTEKLFF
j_gene: TRBJ2-7; v_gene: TRBV7-3; len: 15; CDR3aa: CASSPGGLAGFEQYF
j_gene: TRBJ2-3; v_gene: TRBV28; len: 16; CDR3aa: CASLSRDSETTDTQYF
j_gene: TRBJ2-1; v_gene: TRBV18; len: 15; CDR3aa: CASSPPAGLYYEQFF
j_gene: TRBJ2-3; v_gene: TRBV4-1; len: 17; CDR3aa: CASSQVVGGGAGDTQYF
j_gene: TRBJ2-3; v_gene: TRBV20-1; len: 16; CDR3aa: CSARDPGAKRGDTQYF
j_gene: TRBJ1-2; v_gene: TRBV4-3; len: 13; CDR3aa: CASSSQGYYGYTF
j_gene: TRBJ2-7; v_gene: TRBV12-3/TRBV12-4; len: 13; CDR3aa: CASSYGSSYEQYF